The sequence of this TCR beta chain was determined in a study of post-analysis software for immune sequencing data. Overall study results and limits: A few TRBV segments occurring more often in patients than controls included TRBV5-6, TRBV5-1 and TRBV20-1.

The CDR3 loop spans 15 amino acids. CDR1 is MNHEY, CDR2 SMNVEV, per germline (reference sequence). The V end was cut by 2 bases, the J end by 0 bases, with 11 bases between. On this clonotype: What it binds is not known.

Built from TCR beta cDNA, the libraries had unique molecular identifiers in them. TCRdb redid the calling of the PCR reads with MiXCR, one entry per CDR3 protein. The sample lists 450,000 or so distinct CDR3 sequences, approximately 45% occurring once. V is TRBV27 and J is TRBJ2-7; TRBD2 might be the D (6 bases). Input material: blood. The receptor was derived from a girl aged 10 to 17 with multiple sclerosis. CDR3 sequence reads: CASSLRAGSSYEQYF. The CDR3 region has the DNA TGTGCCAGCAGTTTAAGGGCGGGAAGCTCCTACGAGCAGTACTTC.